The 10 T cell receptor beta chains presented below share a single source sample, sequenced in a study of blood T cell repertoires in COVID-19. Generated by immunoSEQ multiplex PCR, the TCRdb table keeps only in-frame clones and is missing some. The sample contains approximately 100,000 clones, 70% to 85% of which appear only once. Sequenced input: peripheral blood. The receptors derive from a woman aged 60-75 years with acute or convalescent COVID-19.

The CDR3 bases are TGTGCCAGCAGGAGACAGGGGGCCGAGGGCTACACCTTC. Residues: CASRRQGAEGYTF. This chain uses TRBV5-4 with TRBJ1-2; 10 bases fit TRBD1. The germline gives CDR1 SGHNT, CDR2 YYREEE (reference sequence). The length of the CDR3 is 13 residues. V shed 5 bases, J shed 8 bases, and the junction held 6 bases outside the gene matches.

The gene calls are TRBV6-2 or TRBV6-3 and TRBJ1-1; 9 bases line up with TRBD1. The CDR3 contains 16 residues. Trimming at V came to 0 bases and at J to 1 base, leaving 3 bases not matched to a gene. The V gene's germline CDR1 is MNHEY and CDR2 SVGEGT. As DNA, the CDR3 is TGTGCCAGCAGTTACTCACAGGGGGCAGCGAACACTGAAGCTTTCTTT. This translates into CASSYSQGAANTEAFF.

CDR3 nucleotides: TGCAGCGTCCGTGGACTAGCGGGCTCCTACGAGCAGTACTTC. Translated: CSVRGLAGSYEQYF. V gene TRBV29-1 combines with J gene TRBJ2-7; 11 nucleotides line up with TRBD2. The trim removed 6 bases at V and 0 bases at J, leaving 4 bases unmatched. CDR3 length: 14 residues. The germline gives CDR1 SQVTM, CDR2 ANQGSEA.

This chain joins TRBV25-1 and TRBJ2-3; 9 nucleotides line up with TRBD2. J gave up 0 bases and V 6 bases, and 4 bases lay outside the gene matches. From germline, CDR1 is MGHDK and CDR2 SYGVNS. This CDR3 is built from 15 residues. DNA for the CDR3: TGTGCCAGCAGGACTAGCGGCCTAAGCACAGATACGCAGTATTTT. Translated: CASRTSGLSTDTQYF.

This chain uses TRBV9 with TRBJ2-7; 7 bases match TRBD1. Losses at the gene ends were 0 bases for V and 6 bases for J; bases not matched to a gene: 6. Germline V gives CDR1 SGDLS, CDR2 YYNGEE. The length of the CDR3 is 14 residues. The CDR3 DNA is TGTGCCAGCAGCGTAGGGGGACAGAAGGCCGAGCAGTACTTC. This encodes CASSVGGQKAEQYF.

The J gene is TRBJ1-6, the V gene TRBV7-2; unclear D gene. CDR3 length equals 17 residues. The ends were cut back, 1 base at V and 8 bases at J, with 18 bases in the middle. Germline V gene data show CDR1 as SGHTA and CDR2 as FQGNSA. Here the CDR3 reads CASSLVITATTDSPLHF. The CDR3 nucleotides read TGTGCCAGCAGCTTAGTAATCACCGCCACTACCGATTCACCCCTCCACTTT.

The chain is built from TRBV13 and TRBJ1-2; perhaps TRBD1 as D (6 bases). The CDR3 extends over 14 amino acids. The germline gives CDR1 PRHDT, CDR2 FYEKMQ (reference sequence). V was cut by 5 bases and J by 6 bases, with 16 bases left in between. For the CDR3, the DNA is TGTGCCAGCAGCCTCGGACAGCTAACACATGGCTACACCTTC. Residues: CASSLGQLTHGYTF. Complete variable domain (other parts from reference TRBV13 and TRBJ1-2): AAGVIQSPRHLIKEKRETATLKCYPIPRHDTVYWYQQGPGQDPQFLISFYEKMQSDKGSIPDRFSAQQFSDYHSELNMSSLELGDSALYFCASSLGQLTHGYTFGSGTRLTVV.

This clone was found once. The chain uses TRBV30 and TRBJ1-1; TRBD1 agrees at 9 bases. CDR3 length: 14 residues. In germline, CDR1 is GTSNPN, CDR2 SVGIG (reference sequence). V shed 4 bases and J 4 bases; nucleotides not matched to a gene: 7. The CDR3 protein is CAWIPGQGTTEAFF. CDR3 DNA: TGTGCCTGGATTCCGGGACAGGGAACCACTGAAGCTTTCTTT.

This clone was picked up a small number of times. This chain links TRBV2 with TRBJ2-7; 7 nucleotides agree with TRBD1. The CDR3 consists of 14 residues. Germline values: CDR1 SNHLY, CDR2 FYNNEI. V was pared by 6 bases and J by 3 bases, with 8 bases of the junction left unmatched. The CDR3 DNA is TGTGCCAGCAGAATGACAGGGACGATCTACGAGCAGTACTTC. It specifies CASRMTGTIYEQYF.

This clone was detected once. V gene TRBV9 combines with J gene TRBJ1-1, with 7 bases identical to TRBD1. CDR1 and CDR2 from the germline V gene are SGDLS and YYNGEE. V lost 4 bases, J lost 5 bases, and 5 bases stayed unmatched. CDR3 length: 13 amino acids. CDR3 protein: CASSPQQGTEAFF. CDR3 bases: TGTGCCAGCAGCCCCCAACAGGGGACTGAAGCTTTCTTT.